The entry below gives a single T cell receptor beta chain sequence along with its context. As yet, its antigen is unknown. Prepared libraries of TCR beta cDNA carried unique molecular identifiers. MiXCR, applied by TCRdb to the PCR reads, yields one record per CDR3 protein. The sample contains fewer than 850,000 distinct CDR3 sequences, about 45% of which appear only once. Germline CDR1 DFQATT, CDR2 SNEGSKA (reference sequence). This CDR3 has 17 residues. V lost 6 bases to trimming and J lost 3 bases, with 26 bases between them. These data belong to a study of post-analysis software for immune sequencing data. Whole-study findings and limits: Compared with controls, patients had more of about 5 TRBV segments, including TRBV5-6, TRBV5-1 and TRBV20-1.

J is TRBJ1-2 and V is TRBV20-1; D may be TRBD1 (5 bases). Specimen: blood. The sequence was obtained from a girl between 5 and 17 years old with multiple sclerosis. The CDR3 here is CSARPTPDTSEDYGYTF. The CDR3, as DNA: TGCAGTGCCAGACCGACCCCGGACACCTCGGAAGACTATGGCTACACCTTC.